Listed below are T cell receptor beta chains from one sample, sequenced in a study of blood T cells in healthy people across ages. Using its own MiXCR run on the 5' RACE reads, TCRdb lists one record per CDR3 protein. The table has over a million distinct CDR3 sequences, about 40% seen once; the top ten hold 7.9%. Input material: blood. The receptors were sampled from a woman aged 18-29 years in good health. Both conserved end residues are part of each CDR3. Fields, in order: clone size, D gene, V gene, J gene, CDR3 protein, CDR3 DNA. D genes are given only for firm matches. Clone size is not always given. Where it is, it says once, few, many or a class for expanded clones.

abundance: -; d_gene: -; v_gene: TRBV15; j_gene: TRBJ1-1; CDR3aa: CATSRGTDMNTEAFF; CDR3nt: TGTGCCACCAGCAGAGGGACAGACATGAACACTGAAGCTTTCTTT
abundance: -; d_gene: -; v_gene: TRBV27; j_gene: TRBJ2-7; CDR3aa: CASRPATEVTYEQYF; CDR3nt: TGTGCCAGCAGGCCGGCTACGGAGGTCACCTACGAGCAGTACTTC
abundance: few; d_gene: TRBD1; v_gene: TRBV11-2; j_gene: TRBJ1-2; CDR3aa: CASSPPGQFNYGYTF; CDR3nt: TGTGCCAGCAGCCCCCCGGGACAGTTTAACTATGGCTACACCTTC
abundance: few; d_gene: TRBD1; v_gene: TRBV5-6; j_gene: TRBJ2-6; CDR3aa: CASSPGQENSGANVLTF; CDR3nt: TGTGCCAGCAGCCCGGGACAGGAAAACTCTGGGGCCAACGTCCTGACTTTC
abundance: -; d_gene: -; v_gene: TRBV25-1; j_gene: TRBJ1-2; CDR3aa: CASSLGAKEDGYTF; CDR3nt: TGTGCCAGCAGTCTGGGGGCGAAGGAGGATGGCTACACCTTC
abundance: -; d_gene: TRBD2; v_gene: TRBV20-1; j_gene: TRBJ2-1; CDR3aa: CSARDPSGRSEQFF; CDR3nt: TGCAGTGCTAGAGATCCTAGCGGGAGAAGTGAGCAGTTCTTC
abundance: few; d_gene: -; v_gene: TRBV6-5; j_gene: TRBJ2-1; CDR3aa: CASSYSGTNEQFF; CDR3nt: TGTGCCAGCAGTTACTCGGGGACCAATGAGCAGTTCTTC
abundance: -; d_gene: TRBD2; v_gene: TRBV5-1; j_gene: TRBJ2-1; CDR3aa: CASRLSLAGGYNEQFF; CDR3nt: TGCGCCAGCAGATTAAGTCTGGCGGGGGGATACAATGAGCAGTTCTTC
abundance: few; d_gene: -; v_gene: TRBV7-9; j_gene: TRBJ1-4; CDR3aa: CASGDRKAFDLEKLFF; CDR3nt: TGTGCCAGCGGCGATCGTAAAGCTTTCGACCTTGAAAAACTGTTTTTT
abundance: -; d_gene: TRBD2; v_gene: TRBV27; j_gene: TRBJ2-1; CDR3aa: CASRRAGGGYEQFF; CDR3nt: TGTGCCAGCAGACGAGCGGGAGGGGGTTATGAGCAGTTCTTC
abundance: -; d_gene: -; v_gene: TRBV21-1; j_gene: TRBJ2-4; CDR3aa: CASSRSKGLAVGQYF; CDR3nt: TGTGCCAGCAGCAGATCCAAGGGACTAGCGGTCGGGCAGTACTTC
abundance: -; d_gene: -; v_gene: TRBV29-1; j_gene: TRBJ1-2; CDR3aa: CGTTGLGYGYTF; CDR3nt: TGCGGGACGACCGGGTTAGGCTATGGCTACACCTTC
abundance: few; d_gene: TRBD2; v_gene: TRBV6-1; j_gene: TRBJ2-7; CDR3aa: CASSARLAGGGEQYF; CDR3nt: TGTGCCAGCAGTGCGCGACTAGCGGGAGGGGGCGAGCAGTACTTC
abundance: few; d_gene: TRBD2; v_gene: TRBV12-5; j_gene: TRBJ2-7; CDR3aa: CASAWTSGRMSLGEQYF; CDR3nt: TGTGCTAGTGCCTGGACTAGCGGGAGGATGTCTTTGGGCGAGCAGTACTTC
abundance: few; d_gene: TRBD2; v_gene: TRBV20-1; j_gene: TRBJ2-5; CDR3aa: CSSRLAGTETQYF; CDR3nt: TGCAGTTCGAGACTAGCGGGCACAGAGACCCAGTACTTC
abundance: once; d_gene: TRBD1; v_gene: TRBV6-5; j_gene: TRBJ1-2; CDR3aa: CASSYSIRGRQGVLYGYTF; CDR3nt: TGTGCCAGCAGTTACTCGATTCGTGGTAGACAGGGGGTTTTGTATGGCTACACCTTC
abundance: once; d_gene: TRBD1; v_gene: TRBV28; j_gene: TRBJ1-2; CDR3aa: CASSFETGGIRLSYTF; CDR3nt: TGTGCCAGCAGTTTCGAGACAGGGGGTATTCGGCTTAGCTACACCTTC
abundance: -; d_gene: -; v_gene: TRBV2; j_gene: TRBJ2-7; CDR3aa: CASTLDFYNEQYF; CDR3nt: TGTGCCAGCACTTTGGACTTTTACAATGAGCAGTACTTC
abundance: -; d_gene: -; v_gene: TRBV27; j_gene: TRBJ2-3; CDR3aa: CASSFVSGFSTDTQYF; CDR3nt: TGTGCCAGCAGTTTCGTTTCCGGGTTTAGTACAGATACGCAGTATTTT
abundance: many; d_gene: -; v_gene: TRBV20-1; j_gene: TRBJ2-4; CDR3aa: CSARETAKNIQYF; CDR3nt: TGCAGTGCTAGAGAGACAGCCAAAAACATTCAGTACTTC
abundance: few; d_gene: -; v_gene: TRBV7-2; j_gene: TRBJ2-5; CDR3aa: CASSLWGGNYQETQYF; CDR3nt: TGTGCCAGCAGCTTATGGGGCGGGAACTATCAAGAGACCCAGTACTTC
abundance: -; d_gene: -; v_gene: TRBV5-1; j_gene: TRBJ2-7; CDR3aa: CASSQIAQHEQYF; CDR3nt: TGCGCCAGCAGCCAAATAGCGCAGCACGAGCAGTACTTC
abundance: -; d_gene: -; v_gene: TRBV19; j_gene: TRBJ2-7; CDR3aa: CASSKGVTGGLIYEQYF; CDR3nt: TGTGCCAGTAGTAAAGGGGTGACTGGGGGGCTTATCTACGAGCAGTACTTC
abundance: -; d_gene: -; v_gene: TRBV4-1; j_gene: TRBJ2-7; CDR3aa: CASSNLYNEQYF; CDR3nt: TGCGCCAGCAGCAACCTCTACAATGAGCAGTACTTC
abundance: -; d_gene: TRBD1; v_gene: TRBV6-5; j_gene: TRBJ1-2; CDR3aa: CASSFLRQGEYGYTF; CDR3nt: TGTGCCAGCAGTTTCCTAAGACAGGGGGAATATGGCTACACCTTC